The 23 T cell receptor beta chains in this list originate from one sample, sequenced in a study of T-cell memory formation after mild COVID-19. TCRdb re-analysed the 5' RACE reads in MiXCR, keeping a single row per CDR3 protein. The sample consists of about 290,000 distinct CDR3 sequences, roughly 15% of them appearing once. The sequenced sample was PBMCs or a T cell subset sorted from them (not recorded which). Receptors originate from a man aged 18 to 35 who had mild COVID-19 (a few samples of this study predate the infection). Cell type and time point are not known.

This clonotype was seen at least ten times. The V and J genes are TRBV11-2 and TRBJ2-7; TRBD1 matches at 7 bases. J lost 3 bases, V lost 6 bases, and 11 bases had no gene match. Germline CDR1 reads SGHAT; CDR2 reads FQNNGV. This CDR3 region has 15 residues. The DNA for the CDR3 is TGTGCCAGCAGACCCGTCGACAGGGCCTACTACGAGCAGTACTTC. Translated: CASRPVDRAYYEQYF.

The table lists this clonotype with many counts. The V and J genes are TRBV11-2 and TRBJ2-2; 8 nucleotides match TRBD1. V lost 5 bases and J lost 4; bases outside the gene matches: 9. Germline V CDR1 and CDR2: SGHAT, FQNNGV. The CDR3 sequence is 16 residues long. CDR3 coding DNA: TGTGCCAGCAGCGGTCCTGGACAGGGCCTCACCGGGGAGCTGTTTTTT. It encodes CASSGPGQGLTGELFF.

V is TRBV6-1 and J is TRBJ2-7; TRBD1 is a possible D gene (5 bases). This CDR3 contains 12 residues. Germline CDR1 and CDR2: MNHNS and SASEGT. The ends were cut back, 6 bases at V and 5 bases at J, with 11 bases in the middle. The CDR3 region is CASSANRNEQYF. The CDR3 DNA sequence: TGTGCCAGCAGCGCCAACAGGAACGAGCAGTACTTC.

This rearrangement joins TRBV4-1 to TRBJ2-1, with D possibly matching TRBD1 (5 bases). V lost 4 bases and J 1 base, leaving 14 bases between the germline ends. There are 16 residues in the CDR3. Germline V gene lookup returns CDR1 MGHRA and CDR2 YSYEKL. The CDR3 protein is CASSPSSAGSYNEQFF. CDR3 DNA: TGCGCCAGCAGCCCATCTTCGGCAGGGTCCTACAATGAGCAGTTCTTC.

In DNA, the CDR3 is TGTGCCAGCAGTCCCCTCGGGGAGCACACCGGGGAGCTGTTTTTT. It is translated as CASSPLGEHTGELFF. The chain links TRBV28 to TRBJ2-2; the D gene is possibly TRBD2 (5 bases). Trimming stripped 5 bases from V and 3 bases from J, with 13 bases between. Germline loops: CDR1 MDHEN, CDR2 SYDVKM. This CDR3 spans 15 amino acids.

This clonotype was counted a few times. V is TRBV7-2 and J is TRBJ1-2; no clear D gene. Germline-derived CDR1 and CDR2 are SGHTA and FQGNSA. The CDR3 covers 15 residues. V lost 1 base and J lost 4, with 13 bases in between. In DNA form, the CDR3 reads TGTGCCAGCAGCTTAGACCCCGCAGTGGGCTATGGCTACACCTTC. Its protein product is CASSLDPAVGYGYTF.

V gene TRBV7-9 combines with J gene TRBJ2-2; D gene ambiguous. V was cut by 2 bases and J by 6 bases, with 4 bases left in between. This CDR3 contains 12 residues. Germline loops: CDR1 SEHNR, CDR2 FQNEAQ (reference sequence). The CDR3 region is CASSLLPGELFF. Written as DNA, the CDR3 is TGTGCCAGCAGCTTACTCCCCGGGGAGCTGTTTTTT.

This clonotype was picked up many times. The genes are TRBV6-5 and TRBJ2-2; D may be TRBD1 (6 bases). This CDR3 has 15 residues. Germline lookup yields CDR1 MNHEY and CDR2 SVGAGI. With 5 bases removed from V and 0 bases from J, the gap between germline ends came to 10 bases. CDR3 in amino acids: CASSPGTPNTGELFF. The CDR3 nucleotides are TGTGCCAGCAGTCCCGGGACACCGAACACCGGGGAGCTGTTTTTT.

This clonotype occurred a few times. In DNA, the CDR3 is TGTGCCAGCAGCTTCCCGCTGGGTCGGTTGGACACCGGGGAGCTGTTTTTT. Translating gives CASSFPLGRLDTGELFF. The chain uses TRBV3-1 and TRBJ2-2; D ambiguous. The CDR3 extends over 17 amino acids. Germline CDR1 and CDR2: LGHDT and YNNKEL (reference sequence). Trimming shortened V by 5 bases and J by 3 bases, and 19 bases separated the two germline ends.

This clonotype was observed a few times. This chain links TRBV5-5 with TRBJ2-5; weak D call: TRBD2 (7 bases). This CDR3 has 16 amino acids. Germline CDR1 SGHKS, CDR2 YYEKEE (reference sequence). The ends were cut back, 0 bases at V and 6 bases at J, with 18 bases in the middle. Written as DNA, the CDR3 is TGTGCCAGCAGCTTGGCCGAGGGGGGGTTCAGTAAGACCCAGTACTTC. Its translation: CASSLAEGGFSKTQYF.

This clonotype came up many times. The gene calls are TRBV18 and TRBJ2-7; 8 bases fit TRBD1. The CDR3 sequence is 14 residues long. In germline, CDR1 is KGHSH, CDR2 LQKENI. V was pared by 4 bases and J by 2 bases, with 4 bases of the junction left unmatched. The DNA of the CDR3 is TGTGCCAGCTCACTCAGACAGGGGCCCTACGAGCAGTACTTC. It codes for CASSLRQGPYEQYF.

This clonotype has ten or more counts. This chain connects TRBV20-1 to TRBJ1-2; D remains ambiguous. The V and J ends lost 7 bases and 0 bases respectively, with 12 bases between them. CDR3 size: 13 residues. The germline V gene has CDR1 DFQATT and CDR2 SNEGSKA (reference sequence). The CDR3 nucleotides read TGCAGTGTTCCTCAGACTACTAACTATGGCTACACCTTC. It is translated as CSVPQTTNYGYTF.

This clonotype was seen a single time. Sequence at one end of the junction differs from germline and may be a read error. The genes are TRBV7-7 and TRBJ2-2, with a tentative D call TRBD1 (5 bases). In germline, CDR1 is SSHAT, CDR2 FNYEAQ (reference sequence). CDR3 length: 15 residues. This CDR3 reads CASSLTGARTGELFF. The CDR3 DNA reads TGTGCTAGCAGCTTAACAGGCGCGAGGACCGGGGAGCTGTTTTTT.

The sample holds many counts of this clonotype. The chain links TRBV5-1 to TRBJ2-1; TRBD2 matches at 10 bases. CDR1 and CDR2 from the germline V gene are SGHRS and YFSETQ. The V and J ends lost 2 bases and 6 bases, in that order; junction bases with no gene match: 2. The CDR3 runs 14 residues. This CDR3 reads CASSFSGGLNEQFF. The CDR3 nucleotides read TGCGCCAGCAGCTTTAGCGGGGGGCTCAATGAGCAGTTCTTC.

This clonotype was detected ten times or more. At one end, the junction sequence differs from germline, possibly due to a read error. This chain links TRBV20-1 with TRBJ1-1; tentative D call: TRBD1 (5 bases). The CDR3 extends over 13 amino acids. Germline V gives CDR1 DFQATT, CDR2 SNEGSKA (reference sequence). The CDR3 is CSAPTYRNPEAFF. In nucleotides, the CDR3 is TGCAGTGCACCCACCTACAGGAACCCTGAAGCTTTCTTT.

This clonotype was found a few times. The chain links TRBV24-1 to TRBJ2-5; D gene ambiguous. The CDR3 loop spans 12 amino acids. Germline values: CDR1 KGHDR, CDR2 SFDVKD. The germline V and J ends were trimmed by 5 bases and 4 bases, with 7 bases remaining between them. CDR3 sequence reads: CATSGGRETQYF. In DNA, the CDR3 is TGTGCCACCAGTGGGGGAAGAGAGACCCAGTACTTC.

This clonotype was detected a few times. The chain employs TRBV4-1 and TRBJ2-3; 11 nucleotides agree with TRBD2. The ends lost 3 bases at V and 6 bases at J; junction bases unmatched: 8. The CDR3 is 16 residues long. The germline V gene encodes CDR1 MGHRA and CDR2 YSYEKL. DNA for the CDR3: TGCGCCAGCAGCCAGGTAGCGGGGGGGCGGTCGGATACGCAGTATTTT. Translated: CASSQVAGGRSDTQYF.

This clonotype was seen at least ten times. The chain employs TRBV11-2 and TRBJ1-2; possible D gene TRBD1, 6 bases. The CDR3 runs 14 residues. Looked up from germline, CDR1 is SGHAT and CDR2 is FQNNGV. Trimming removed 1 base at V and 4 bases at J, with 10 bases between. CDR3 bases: TGTGCCAGCAGCTTAGGTCTGGGGGCCTATGGCTACACCTTC. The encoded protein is CASSLGLGAYGYTF.

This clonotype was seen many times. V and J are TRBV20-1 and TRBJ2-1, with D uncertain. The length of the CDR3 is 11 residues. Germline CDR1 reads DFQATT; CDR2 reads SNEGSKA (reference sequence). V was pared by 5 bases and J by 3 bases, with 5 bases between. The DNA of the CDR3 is TGCAGTGCTCGAAGCTACAATGAGCAGTTCTTC. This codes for CSARSYNEQFF.

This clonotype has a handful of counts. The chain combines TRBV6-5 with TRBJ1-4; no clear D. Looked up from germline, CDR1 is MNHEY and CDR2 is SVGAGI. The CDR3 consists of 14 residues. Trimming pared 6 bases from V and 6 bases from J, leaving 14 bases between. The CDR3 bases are TGTGCCAGCAGCCCCCGGGCCCCGGATGAAAAACTGTTTTTT. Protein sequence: CASSPRAPDEKLFF.

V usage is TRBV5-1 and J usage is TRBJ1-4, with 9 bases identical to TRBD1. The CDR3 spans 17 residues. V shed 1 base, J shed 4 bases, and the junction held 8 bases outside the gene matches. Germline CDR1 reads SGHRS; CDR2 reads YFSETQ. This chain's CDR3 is CASSLLGQGVDNEKLFF. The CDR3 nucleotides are TGCGCCAGCAGCTTGCTGGGACAGGGAGTGGATAATGAAAAACTGTTTTTT.

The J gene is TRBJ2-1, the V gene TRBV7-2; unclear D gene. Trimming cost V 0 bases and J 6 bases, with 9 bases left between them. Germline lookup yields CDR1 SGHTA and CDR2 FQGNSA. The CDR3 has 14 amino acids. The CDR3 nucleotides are TGTGCCAGCAGCTTAGCGCGCAGCGCCAATGAGCAGTTCTTC. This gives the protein CASSLARSANEQFF.

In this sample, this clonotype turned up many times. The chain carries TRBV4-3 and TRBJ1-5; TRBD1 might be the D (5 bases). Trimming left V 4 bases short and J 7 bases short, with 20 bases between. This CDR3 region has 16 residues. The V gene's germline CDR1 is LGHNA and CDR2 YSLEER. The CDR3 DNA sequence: TGCGCCAGCAGCCCCCACGCGGGTCGTGGGGACCAGCCCCAGCATTTT. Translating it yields CASSPHAGRGDQPQHF.